Below, 31 T cell receptor beta chains from the same sample are listed, as sequenced in a study of CD8 T cells in ankylosing spondylitis. Findings and limits, study-wide: Characteristic, it appeared, of ankylosing spondylitis blood was a TCR beta motif of about eight highly homologous variants.

Antigen specificity for these receptors is unknown. TCRdb analysed the 5' RACE reads with MiXCR anew, one entry per CDR3 protein. The table records fewer than 550,000 distinct CDR3 sequences, 5.3% of them present only once. Sequencing input: blood, either unsorted or a sorted T cell fraction (not recorded which). These receptors were obtained from a male donor with ankylosing spondylitis.

This clonotype was observed at least ten times. The rearrangement joins TRBV29-1 to TRBJ2-5; possible D gene TRBD2, 6 bases. Germline V CDR1 and CDR2: SQVTM, ANQGSEA. The CDR3 consists of 12 residues. The V and J ends lost 4 bases and 5 bases respectively, with 11 bases between them. The CDR3 sequence: CSVVPGRETQYF. CDR3 nucleotide sequence: TGCAGCGTTGTCCCAGGGAGGGAGACCCAGTACTTC.

This clonotype was found many times. The chain uses TRBV10-3 and TRBJ2-3, with a possible D match to TRBD2 (6 bases). From germline, CDR1 is ENHRY and CDR2 SYGVKD. The CDR3 consists of 15 residues. V lost 6 bases to trimming and J lost 3 bases, with 16 bases between them. CDR3 residues: CAIRWGLEGTDTQYF. In DNA, the CDR3 is TGTGCCATCAGGTGGGGACTCGAAGGTACAGATACGCAGTATTTT.

This clonotype has only a few counts. This chain uses TRBV7-8 with TRBJ2-5, with 14 nucleotides matching TRBD2. This CDR3 contains 17 residues. The germline V gene encodes CDR1 SGHVS and CDR2 FQNEAQ. The J segment lost 5 bases and the V segment lost 5 bases, leaving 10 bases of the junction unmatched. This chain's CDR3 is CASSPQTSGRVWETQYF. The CDR3 nucleotides read TGTGCCAGCAGCCCCCAGACTAGCGGGAGGGTCTGGGAGACCCAGTACTTC.

The table lists this clonotype with a count of one. DNA for the CDR3: TGTGCCAGCAGCAAACCAGGGGGAATGGGCGAGCAGTACTTC. This encodes CASSKPGGMGEQYF. The rearrangement joins TRBV21-1 to TRBJ2-7; TRBD1, as called in the table, went unchecked against the DNA. TRBV21-1 corresponds to a pseudogene. The CDR3 spans 14 residues.

This clonotype was observed at least ten times. The chain joins TRBV20-1 to TRBJ2-4; D is unclear. This CDR3 is 17 amino acids long. Trimming removed 3 bases from V and 8 bases from J, with 26 bases in between. Germline V gives CDR1 DFQATT, CDR2 SNEGSKA (reference sequence). The CDR3 protein is CSARPGVIAIGKDIQYF. In nucleotides, the CDR3 is TGCAGTGCTAGGCCAGGAGTCATCGCGATCGGAAAAGACATTCAGTACTTC.

This clonotype has at least ten counts. The chain uses TRBV7-2 and TRBJ2-7; D is unresolved. Germline V gene lookup returns CDR1 SGHTA and CDR2 FQGNSA. The CDR3 runs 14 residues. V lost 1 base and J lost 2, with 9 bases in between. The chain's CDR3 is CASSLGGKTYEQYF. The CDR3 DNA reads as TGTGCCAGCAGCTTAGGGGGAAAAACCTACGAGCAGTACTTC.

This clonotype was recorded at least ten times. The chain is built from TRBV29-1 and TRBJ2-7; the D is unclear. The germline V and J ends were trimmed by 5 bases and 0 bases, with 8 bases remaining between them. This CDR3 is 12 amino acids long. Germline assignment: CDR1 SQVTM and CDR2 ANQGSEA. Here the CDR3 DNA reads TGCAGCGTTAGATCGCCCTCCTACGAGCAGTACTTC. It is translated as CSVRSPSYEQYF.

This clonotype was counted a few times. The chain employs TRBV7-9 and TRBJ2-2, with 7 bases aligning to TRBD1. Germline V gene sequence: CDR1 SEHNR, CDR2 FQNEAQ (reference sequence). The CDR3 is 13 amino acids. After removal of 5 bases from V and 4 bases from J, the junction contained 1 base not matched to a gene. CDR3 residues: CASSRDSTGELFF. The CDR3 region has the DNA TGTGCCAGCAGCCGGGACAGCACCGGGGAGCTGTTTTTT.

This clonotype has ten or more counts. The CDR3 region is CSARRAGPTDTQYF. CDR3 nucleotide sequence: TGCAGTGCTAGAAGGGCGGGACCTACAGATACGCAGTATTTT. This sequence joins TRBV20-1 and TRBJ2-3, with a possible D match to TRBD2 (6 bases). The germline CDR1 and CDR2 sequences are DFQATT and SNEGSKA (reference sequence). V was cut by 2 bases and J by 3 bases, with 12 bases left in between. CDR3 size: 14 residues.

This clonotype was seen repeatedly, ten times or more. The J gene is TRBJ1-1, the V gene TRBV12-3 or TRBV12-4; 7 positions agree with TRBD1. V gave up 6 bases and J gave up 7 bases; unmatched junction bases: 8. The CDR3 contains 13 residues. CDR3 region: CASSKDREDEAFF. CDR3 DNA: TGTGCCAGCAGCAAAGACAGGGAGGATGAAGCTTTCTTT.

This clonotype was found many times. This chain connects TRBV5-1 to TRBJ2-3; 10 bases fit TRBD1. The germline CDR1 and CDR2 sequences are SGHRS and YFSETQ. The CDR3 is made up of 14 amino acids. V shed 6 bases and J 3 bases; nucleotides not matched to a gene: 4. CDR3 residues: CASIRTGGTDTQYF. The CDR3 nucleotides read TGCGCCAGCATCCGGACAGGGGGGACAGATACGCAGTATTTT.

This clonotype was counted ten times or more. V and J are TRBV20-1 and TRBJ2-3; no definite D call. The CDR3 spans 14 residues. Deletions cut 2 bases from V and 1 base from J, with 10 bases between. Germline V gene sequence: CDR1 DFQATT, CDR2 SNEGSKA (reference sequence). The CDR3 loop is CSARKPGGTDTQYF. Here the CDR3 DNA reads TGCAGTGCTAGAAAACCCGGAGGCACAGATACGCAGTATTTT.

Ten or more counts support this clonotype. The chain joins TRBV9 to TRBJ2-4; a possible D gene is TRBD2 (7 bases). V dropped 3 bases and J dropped 4 bases, with 14 bases sitting between them. Germline V gives CDR1 SGDLS, CDR2 YYNGEE. The CDR3 covers 15 residues. CDR3: CASSEGGGRKNIQYF. CDR3 coding DNA: TGTGCCAGCAGCGAGGGGGGAGGGAGGAAAAACATTCAGTACTTC.

The chain carries TRBV7-2 and TRBJ2-7; D may be TRBD2 (6 bases). CDR3 size: 17 residues. Germline CDR1 reads SGHTA; CDR2 reads FQGNSA. V gave up 1 base and J gave up 3 bases, with 19 bases separating them. The CDR3 DNA follows: TGTGCCAGCAGCTTAGTGGTCTCCAGGTGGGGGGTCTACGAGCAGTACTTC. This sequence encodes CASSLVVSRWGVYEQYF.

CDR3 sequence: CAYRGRSSYNEQFF. CDR3 nucleotide sequence: TGTGCCTATAGAGGACGGAGCTCCTACAATGAGCAGTTCTTC. The V and J genes are TRBV30 and TRBJ2-1; D unresolved. Germline V gene data show CDR1 as GTSNPN and CDR2 as SVGIG (reference sequence). The CDR3 is 14 residues long. Trimming pared 7 bases from V and 0 bases from J, leaving 13 bases between.

Many counts were recorded for this clonotype. This rearrangement joins TRBV7-2 to TRBJ1-5, with D maybe TRBD1 (5 bases). Germline lookup yields CDR1 SGHTA and CDR2 FQGNSA. The CDR3 covers 14 residues. V was trimmed by 2 bases and J by 6 bases, leaving 11 bases between them. CDR3 nucleotide sequence: TGTGCCAGCAGCTTACAGGGTTTATCTCAGCCCCAGCATTTT. Translated, it gives CASSLQGLSQPQHF.

The rearrangement links TRBV12-3 or TRBV12-4 to TRBJ2-3, with 13 bases identical to TRBD2. Losses at the gene ends were 11 bases for V and 2 bases for J; bases not matched to a gene: 19. The CDR3 is made up of 19 amino acids. The CDR3 bases are TGTGCCTTCAGTCCCGGGACTAGCGGGGTTGGGGGGGCCACAGATACGCAGTATTTT. Amino acid sequence: CAFSPGTSGVGGATDTQYF.

This clonotype was seen many times. The chain links TRBV6-5 to TRBJ1-2, with 7 bases matching TRBD1. This CDR3 comprises 14 residues. The V and J ends lost 5 bases and 1 base, in that order; junction bases with no gene match: 4. The V gene's germline CDR1 is MNHEY and CDR2 SVGAGI. CDR3 sequence reads: CASSIDRVNYGYTF. CDR3 nucleotide sequence: TGTGCCAGCAGTATCGACAGGGTTAACTATGGCTACACCTTC.

At least ten counts were recorded for this clonotype. This chain uses TRBV3-1 with TRBJ1-1; possibly TRBD1 for D (6 bases). Looked up from germline, CDR1 is LGHDT and CDR2 is YNNKEL (reference sequence). The CDR3 loop spans 15 amino acids. The ends were cut back, 0 bases at V and 3 bases at J, with 11 bases in the middle. CDR3 sequence reads: CASSQEVGADTEAFF. The DNA for the CDR3 is TGTGCCAGCAGCCAAGAGGTGGGGGCAGACACTGAAGCTTTCTTT. Looking up the rest from reference TRBV3-1 and TRBJ1-1 gives the full variable domain: DTAVSQTPKYLVTQMGNDKSIKCEQNLGHDTMYWYKQDSKKFLKIMFSYNNKELIINETVPNRFSPKSPDKAHLNLHINSLELGDSAVYFCASSQEVGADTEAFFGQGTRLTVV.

This clonotype was seen ten or more times. The chain recombines TRBV20-1 with TRBJ1-1, with 7 positions matching TRBD1. The CDR3 is 12 amino acids. CDR1 is DFQATT and CDR2 is SNEGSKA in the germline V gene (reference sequence). Germline trimming cut 6 bases from V and 10 bases from J; bases unmatched to any gene: 11. The CDR3 is CSAGGTVRLAFF. Here the CDR3 DNA reads TGCAGTGCCGGAGGGACAGTTCGACTAGCTTTCTTT.

This clonotype has a count of ten or more. The V call is TRBV12-3 or TRBV12-4, the J call TRBJ1-5; D is uncertain. Deletions cut 5 bases from V and 2 bases from J, with 10 bases between. The CDR3 spans 14 residues. The CDR3 region is CASSLEVGNQPQHF. CDR3 nucleotides: TGTGCCAGCAGTCTCGAGGTCGGCAATCAGCCCCAGCATTTT.

This clonotype was detected ten times or more. The rearrangement links TRBV18 to TRBJ1-1, with D possibly matching TRBD1 (5 bases). The CDR3 contains 16 residues. The ends were cut back, 3 bases at V and 0 bases at J, with 14 bases in the middle. CDR1 and CDR2 from the germline V gene are KGHSH and LQKENI. CDR3: CASSPSLGRLNTEAFF. Here the CDR3 DNA reads TGTGCCAGCTCACCCAGCCTGGGACGGTTGAACACTGAAGCTTTCTTT.

V gene TRBV6-2 or TRBV6-3 combines with J gene TRBJ2-7; 8 bases map to TRBD2. The CDR3 runs 14 residues. CDR1 is MNHEY and CDR2 is SVGEGT in the germline V gene. J was trimmed by 5 bases and V by 4 bases; bases with no gene match: 7. CDR3 coding DNA: TGTGCCAGCAGTTTGCGGGAGGAGGGTGACGAGCAGTACTTC. This sequence encodes CASSLREEGDEQYF.

There are many counts of this clonotype. This chain links TRBV6-1 with TRBJ2-2; D is ambiguous. Germline loops: CDR1 MNHNS, CDR2 SASEGT. Trimming stripped 6 bases from V and 4 bases from J, with 3 bases between. CDR3 size: 11 residues. CDR3 DNA sequence: TGTGCCAGCAGGCTCACCGGGGAGCTGTTTTTT. It is translated as CASRLTGELFF.

This clonotype was recorded many times. The gene calls are TRBV20-1 and TRBJ2-3; 11 nucleotides agree with TRBD1. With 6 bases clipped from V and 5 bases from J, the junction kept 13 bases outside the gene matches. CDR1 is DFQATT and CDR2 is SNEGSKA in the germline V gene (reference sequence). The CDR3 has 16 amino acids. The CDR3 DNA is TGCAGTGCCTCAGGGACAGGGGGATTCAGGGGAGATACGCAGTATTTT. Amino acids: CSASGTGGFRGDTQYF.

This clonotype was picked up many times. This chain links TRBV29-1 with TRBJ2-1; 13 bases fit TRBD2. The CDR3 is made up of 16 amino acids. V lost 1 base and J lost 3; bases outside the gene matches: 3. The germline V gene has CDR1 SQVTM and CDR2 ANQGSEA. CDR3: CSVEGRLAGGYNEQFF. As DNA, the CDR3 is TGCAGCGTTGAAGGGAGACTAGCGGGGGGCTACAATGAGCAGTTCTTC.

The chain is built from TRBV5-1 and TRBJ2-6, with 7 bases identical to TRBD1. The V segment lost 4 bases and the J segment 1 base; nucleotides outside the gene matches: 8. The CDR3 loop spans 17 amino acids. CDR1 SGHRS and CDR2 YFSETQ come from the germline V gene. In DNA form, the CDR3 reads TGCGCCAGCAGCCCGACGACAGGGATGTCTGGGGCCAACGTCCTGACTTTC. As protein: CASSPTTGMSGANVLTF.

This clonotype was detected many times. V and J are TRBV6-5 and TRBJ2-2; D uncertain. This CDR3 spans 13 amino acids. In germline, CDR1 is MNHEY, CDR2 SVGAGI. The germline V and J ends were trimmed by 2 bases and 10 bases, with 11 bases remaining between them. The CDR3 sequence is CASSYTVWKELFF. The CDR3 region has the DNA TGTGCCAGCAGTTACACAGTCTGGAAGGAGCTGTTTTTT.

There are many counts of this clonotype. The chain has TRBV18 and TRBJ1-4, with D uncertain. The germline CDR1 and CDR2 sequences are KGHSH and LQKENI. The V end lost 5 bases, the J end lost 0 bases, and 10 bases lay between the germline ends. The CDR3 runs 15 residues. The DNA of the CDR3 is TGTGCCAGCTCAAAATCTCCTGCAACTAATGAAAAACTGTTTTTT. It encodes CASSKSPATNEKLFF. Looking up the rest from reference TRBV18 and TRBJ1-4 gives the full variable domain: NAGVMQNPRHLVRRRGQEARLRCSPMKGHSHVYWYRQLPEEGLKFMVYLQKENIIDESGMPKERFSAEFPKEGPSILRIQQVVRGDSAAYFCASSKSPATNEKLFFGSGTQLSVL.

This clonotype was seen many times. The CDR3 here is CASSSAWGGRTDTQYF. The CDR3 coding sequence is TGTGCCAGCAGTTCTGCTTGGGGGGGCCGCACAGATACGCAGTATTTT. The chain couples TRBV28 to TRBJ2-3; the D gene is possibly TRBD2 (7 bases). Looked up from germline, CDR1 is MDHEN and CDR2 is SYDVKM. The CDR3 is 16 amino acids. Trimming took 4 bases from V and 1 from J, leaving 15 bases between them.

The table lists this clonotype with many counts. The chain employs TRBV7-9 and TRBJ2-1; 11 bases are shared with TRBD1. This CDR3 has 15 residues. After removal of 5 bases from V and 3 bases from J, the junction contained 3 bases not matched to a gene. CDR1 and CDR2 from the germline V gene are SEHNR and FQNEAQ (reference sequence). DNA for the CDR3: TGTGCCAGCAGCCAGGGACAGGGGGGCTACAATGAGCAGTTCTTC. Its translation is CASSQGQGGYNEQFF.